These T cell receptor beta chains were read from a single sample in a study of CD8 T cells in ankylosing spondylitis. TCRdb ran MiXCR on the 5' RACE reads and lists one entry per CDR3 protein. The sample holds 300,000 to 350,000 distinct CDR3 sequences, roughly 20% seen once. The sample was blood, either unsorted or a sorted T cell fraction (not recorded which). Receptor source: a female donor with ankylosing spondylitis or in good health (not recorded which). CDR3s include the opening cysteine and the closing phenylalanine or tryptophan. Fields, in order: J gene, V gene, D gene, clone size, CDR3 DNA, CDR3 protein. A D gene is named only where the DNA matches it firmly. Not every row has a clone size; where given, it reads once, few, many or a size class.

J: TRBJ2-5; V: TRBV5-1; D: NA; size: NA; DNA: TGCGCCAGCAGCATTGACCAAGAGACCCAGTACTTC; CDR3: CASSIDQETQYF
J: TRBJ1-2; V: TRBV4-3; D: NA; size: few; DNA: TGCGCCAGCAGCCAAGAAGGGAATAACTATGGCTACACCTTC; CDR3: CASSQEGNNYGYTF
J: TRBJ1-4; V: TRBV6-6; D: NA; size: NA; DNA: TGTGCCAGCAGTGCCTGGGGGGGAAAACTGTTTTTT; CDR3: CASSAWGGKLFF
J: TRBJ1-4; V: TRBV6-1; D: NA; size: few; DNA: TGTGCCAGCACCGGGTCGCAGGAGGAAAAACTGTTTTTT; CDR3: CASTGSQEEKLFF
J: TRBJ2-2; V: TRBV10-3; D: NA; size: NA; DNA: TGTGCCACCAGGGAGGCAGTCGAGGTCGGGGAGCTGTTTTTT; CDR3: CATREAVEVGELFF
J: TRBJ2-3; V: TRBV29-1; D: NA; size: NA; DNA: TGCAGCGTTGAAGAAGGGGGGGTGGATACGCAGTATTTT; CDR3: CSVEEGGVDTQYF
J: TRBJ1-2; V: TRBV27; D: TRBD1; size: few; DNA: TGTGCCAGCAGTACGGGACAGGGTCCGTATGGCTACACCTTC; CDR3: CASSTGQGPYGYTF
J: TRBJ2-1; V: TRBV29-1; D: NA; size: many; DNA: TGCAGCGCCGCACGCGGCAGGGAGCAGTTCTTC; CDR3: CSAARGREQFF
J: TRBJ1-1; V: TRBV28; D: NA; size: NA; DNA: TGTGCCAGCATCCCCTGGGGGCCTCTGAACACTGAAGCTTTCTTT; CDR3: CASIPWGPLNTEAFF
J: TRBJ2-7; V: TRBV12-3/TRBV12-4; D: NA; size: few; DNA: TGTGCCAGCAGTTACGGGGGATCGGCCTACGAGCAGTACTTC; CDR3: CASSYGGSAYEQYF
J: TRBJ2-1; V: TRBV27; D: NA; size: many; DNA: TGTGCCAGCAGCCGTGCGGGGTTCAATGAGCAGTTCTTC; CDR3: CASSRAGFNEQFF
J: TRBJ2-5; V: TRBV4-2; D: TRBD2; size: NA; DNA: TGTGCCAGCAGCCAAGAATCCGGGGAGGGCTTCCAAGAGACCCAGTACTTC; CDR3: CASSQESGEGFQETQYF
J: TRBJ1-2; V: TRBV29-1; D: NA; size: many; DNA: TGCAGCGTTGAAGATCAGAGAGGGTCGAATGGCTACACCTTC; CDR3: CSVEDQRGSNGYTF
J: TRBJ2-7; V: TRBV12-3/TRBV12-4; D: NA; size: NA; DNA: TGTGCCAGCAGTTTAGCCTCTACCTACGAGCAGTACTTC; CDR3: CASSLASTYEQYF
J: TRBJ1-1; V: TRBV7-2; D: NA; size: few; DNA: TGTGCCAGCAGCTTAGGGGTTAGGACTGAAGCTTTCTTT; CDR3: CASSLGVRTEAFF
J: TRBJ2-7; V: TRBV5-1; D: NA; size: NA; DNA: TGCGCCAGCAGCTTATCCCCCGGACAGCACTACGAGCAGTACTTC; CDR3: CASSLSPGQHYEQYF
J: TRBJ1-2; V: TRBV6-1; D: TRBD1; size: NA; DNA: TGTGCCAGCAGGGGACAGGGCCCCCCACTTGGCTACACCTTC; CDR3: CASRGQGPPLGYTF
J: TRBJ2-1; V: TRBV20-1; D: TRBD2; size: many; DNA: TGCAGTGCTAGGAGGGCTAGCGGGAGTCCCCGCAATGAGCAGTTCTTC; CDR3: CSARRASGSPRNEQFF
J: TRBJ2-1; V: TRBV7-6; D: NA; size: NA; DNA: TGTGCCAGCAGCCCGAGAAGGCTAGCCCACAATGAGCAGTTCTTC; CDR3: CASSPRRLAHNEQFF
J: TRBJ2-3; V: TRBV3-1; D: NA; size: few; DNA: TGTGCCAGCAGCCAAGCGCTTCCCCGCTCGATCGGCACAGATACGCAGTATTTT; CDR3: CASSQALPRSIGTDTQYF
J: TRBJ1-1; V: TRBV24-1; D: TRBD1; size: NA; DNA: TGTGCCACCAGTGATCCCGGACAGGCTAAAGCTTTCTTT; CDR3: CATSDPGQAKAFF
J: TRBJ2-3; V: TRBV18; D: NA; size: NA; DNA: TGTGCCAGATCACCCGACTTGGATACGCAGTATTTT; CDR3: CARSPDLDTQYF